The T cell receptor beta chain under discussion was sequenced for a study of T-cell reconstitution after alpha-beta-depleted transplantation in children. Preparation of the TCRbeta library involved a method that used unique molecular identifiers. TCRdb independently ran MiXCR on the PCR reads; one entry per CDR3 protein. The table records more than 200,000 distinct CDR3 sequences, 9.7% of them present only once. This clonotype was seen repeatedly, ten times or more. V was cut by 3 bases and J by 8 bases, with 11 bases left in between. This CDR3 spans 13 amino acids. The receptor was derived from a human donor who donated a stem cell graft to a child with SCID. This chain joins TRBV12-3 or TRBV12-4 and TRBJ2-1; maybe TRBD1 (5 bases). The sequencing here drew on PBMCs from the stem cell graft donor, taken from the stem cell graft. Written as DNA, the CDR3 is TGTGCCAGCAGTTTTGACAGCCAAGATGAGCAGTTCTTC. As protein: CASSFDSQDEQFF.